Listed here are 11 T cell receptor beta chains from one sample, sequenced in a study of shared clonotypes between healthy human individuals. Generated by immunoSEQ multiplex PCR, the TCRdb table keeps only in-frame clones and is missing some. Of about 520,000 clones listed, over 70% are singletons. Sequenced material: PBMCs. Receptor source: a woman between 40 and 55 years old in good health. Some clones in this sample may be carry-over from other donors' samples.

This chain joins TRBV10-3 and TRBJ2-7, with D tentatively TRBD1 or TRBD2 (7 bases each). The CDR3 runs 16 residues. Germline-derived CDR1 and CDR2 are ENHRY and SYGVKD. The ends were cut back, 6 bases at V and 0 bases at J, with 18 bases in the middle. In nucleotides, the CDR3 is TGTGCCATCAGCGATCAGGGGGGGAGAAGCTCCTACGAGCAGTACTTC. Translation: CAISDQGGRSSYEQYF.

The CDR3 DNA reads as TGTGCCAGCAGCTTAACTTTGGGGAACAATGAGCAGTTCTTC. Protein: CASSLTLGNNEQFF. The rearrangement uses TRBV7-9 and TRBJ2-1; D remains ambiguous. Germline CDR1 SEHNR, CDR2 FQNEAQ (reference sequence). Trimming stripped 2 bases from V and 5 bases from J, with 10 bases between. This CDR3 has 14 amino acids.

At least ten counts were recorded for this clone. The chain combines TRBV11-1 with TRBJ2-3, with 7 bases that match TRBD1. CDR3 length: 15 amino acids. The germline gives CDR1 SGHAT, CDR2 FQDESV (reference sequence). The V gene end was trimmed by 2 bases and the J gene end by 3 bases; junction bases not matched to a gene: 5. The CDR3 here is CASSLTGQETDTQYF. CDR3 coding DNA: TGTGCCAGCAGCTTAACTGGACAGGAGACAGATACGCAGTATTTT.

The J gene is TRBJ1-1, the V gene TRBV7-9; 9 nucleotides align to TRBD1. Germline V gene lookup returns CDR1 SEHNR and CDR2 FQNEAQ (reference sequence). The CDR3 runs to 16 residues. Trimming cost V 5 bases and J 3 bases; bases outside gene matches: 10. In DNA form, the CDR3 reads TGTGCCAGCAGCCAACAGGGGGCTAAGGGGGACACTGAAGCTTTCTTT. Its protein is CASSQQGAKGDTEAFF.

This chain connects TRBV4-1 to TRBJ1-2, with D unresolved. Trimming stripped 7 bases from V and 3 bases from J, with 15 bases between. CDR1 and CDR2 from the germline V gene are MGHRA and YSYEKL. This CDR3 has 14 amino acids. The CDR3 DNA reads TGCGCCAGCACCCACCAAGAGGGCGACTATGGCTACACCTTC. This codes for CASTHQEGDYGYTF.

The chain joins TRBV30 to TRBJ1-1, with TRBD1 as a possible D gene (6 bases). Germline V gene sequence: CDR1 GTSNPN, CDR2 SVGIG (reference sequence). There are 14 residues in the CDR3. V lost 1 base and J 4 bases, leaving 13 bases between the germline ends. Here the CDR3 reads CAWSAKGGTTEAFF. CDR3 DNA: TGTGCCTGGAGTGCGAAAGGGGGGACCACTGAAGCTTTCTTT. The whole variable domain, filled in from reference TRBV30 and TRBJ1-1, reads SQTIHQWPATLVQPVGSPLSLECTVEGTSNPNLYWYRQAAGRGLQLLFYSVGIGQISSEVPQNLSASRPQDRQFILSSKKLLLSDSGFYLCAWSAKGGTTEAFFGQGTRLTVV.

This sequence joins TRBV11-1 and TRBJ2-1; unclear D gene. Germline loops: CDR1 SGHAT, CDR2 FQDESV (reference sequence). V lost 5 bases, J lost 6 bases, and 5 bases lay in between. There are 11 residues in the CDR3. The CDR3 bases are TGTGCCAGCAGCCAATTCAATGAGCAGTTCTTC. This gives the protein CASSQFNEQFF.

The chain couples TRBV5-1 to TRBJ1-4; 8 bases match TRBD1. CDR3 length equals 16 residues. The J segment lost 8 bases and the V segment lost 0 bases, leaving 9 bases of the junction unmatched. Germline V gene sequence: CDR1 SGHRS, CDR2 YFSETQ. Here the CDR3 DNA reads TGCGCCAGCAGCTTGGGATTGACAGGGGAGTACGAAAAACTGTTTTTT. Protein: CASSLGLTGEYEKLFF.

The chain joins TRBV4-1 to TRBJ2-5; 7 positions agree with TRBD2. The V gene end was trimmed by 0 bases and the J gene end by 1 base; junction bases not matched to a gene: 11. The CDR3 runs 18 residues. Looked up from germline, CDR1 is MGHRA and CDR2 is YSYEKL. CDR3 sequence reads: CASSQDLRVAGPQETQYF. CDR3 nucleotides: TGCGCCAGCAGCCAAGATCTGAGGGTAGCGGGTCCCCAAGAGACCCAGTACTTC.

This clone was counted a few times. The rearrangement uses TRBV5-6 and TRBJ1-3, with D perhaps TRBD1 (5 bases). The V end lost 3 bases, the J end lost 5 bases, and 6 bases lay between the germline ends. The germline V gene encodes CDR1 SGHDT and CDR2 YYEEEE. The CDR3 is 12 amino acids. CDR3 DNA sequence: TGTGCCAGCAGCTGGGACCGAAACACCATATATTTT. Translated: CASSWDRNTIYF.

This clone was picked up a small number of times. The genes are TRBV5-4 and TRBJ1-2, with unresolved D. The CDR3 sequence is 14 residues long. Trimming left V 2 bases short and J 3 bases short, with 11 bases between. CDR1 and CDR2 from the germline V gene are SGHNT and YYREEE (reference sequence). The CDR3 DNA reads as TGTGCCAGCAGCTTCGATTCGGCGGACTATGGCTACACCTTC. Translation: CASSFDSADYGYTF.